This T cell receptor (delta chain) was identified during a study of gamma-delta T cells after stem cell transplantation. TCRdb reprocessed the RT-PCR reads through CATT. Of over 1,000 delta-chain clones listed, 7.5% to 9.5% are singletons. V lost 0 bases, J lost 0 bases, and 8 bases stayed unmatched. From germline, CDR1 is GEAIGNYY and CDR2 EKD. The CDR3 contains 17 residues. This clone was recorded a few times. Sequencing was done on a sample of gamma-delta T cells. The receptor was isolated from a human donor. It is not recorded whose cells these are; they may come from a transplant donor. The V gene is TRDV2, the J gene TRDJ1; 8 positions agree with TRDD3. CDR3 region: CACDTADKGDNTDKLIF. DNA for the CDR3: TGTGCCTGTGACACCGCGGATAAGGGGGATAACACCGATAAACTCATCTTT.